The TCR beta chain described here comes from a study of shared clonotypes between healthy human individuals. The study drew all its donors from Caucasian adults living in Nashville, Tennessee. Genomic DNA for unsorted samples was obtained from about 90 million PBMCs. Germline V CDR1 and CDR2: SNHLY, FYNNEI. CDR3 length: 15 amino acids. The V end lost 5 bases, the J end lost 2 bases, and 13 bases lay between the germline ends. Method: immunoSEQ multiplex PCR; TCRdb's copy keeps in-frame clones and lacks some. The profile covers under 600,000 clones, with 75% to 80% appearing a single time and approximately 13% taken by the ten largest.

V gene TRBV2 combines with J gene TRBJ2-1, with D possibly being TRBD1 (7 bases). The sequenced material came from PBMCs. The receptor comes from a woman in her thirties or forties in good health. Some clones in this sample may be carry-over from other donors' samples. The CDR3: CASSWRDSPYNEQFF. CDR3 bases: TGTGCCAGCAGTTGGCGGGACAGCCCCTACAATGAGCAGTTCTTC.